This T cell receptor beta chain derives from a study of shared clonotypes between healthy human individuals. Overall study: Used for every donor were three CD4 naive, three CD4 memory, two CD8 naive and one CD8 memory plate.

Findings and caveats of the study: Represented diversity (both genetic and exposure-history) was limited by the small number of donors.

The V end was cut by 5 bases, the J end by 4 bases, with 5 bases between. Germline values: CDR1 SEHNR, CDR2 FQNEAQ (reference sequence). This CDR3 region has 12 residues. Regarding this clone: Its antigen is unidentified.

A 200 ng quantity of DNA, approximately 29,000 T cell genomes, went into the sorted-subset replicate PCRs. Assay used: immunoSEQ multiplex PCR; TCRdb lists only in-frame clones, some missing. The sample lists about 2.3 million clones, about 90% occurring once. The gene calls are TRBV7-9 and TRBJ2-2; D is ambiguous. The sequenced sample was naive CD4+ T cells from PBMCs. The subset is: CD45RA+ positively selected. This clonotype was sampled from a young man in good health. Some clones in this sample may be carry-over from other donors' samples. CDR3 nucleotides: TGTGCCAGCAGCACTACCACCGGGGAGCTGTTTTTT. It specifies CASSTTTGELFF.